This T cell receptor beta chain was sequenced in a study of T cells in Graves' hyperthyroidism and ophthalmopathy. Background on the study: Peripheral blood collection took place at initial diagnosis, before any treatment.

Diagnostic decisions used clinical symptoms, serum thyroxine and TRAb, thyroid ultrasound and orbital computed tomography. 10 ml fresh peripheral blood yielded the PBMCs. This CDR3 contains 13 residues. V was pared by 5 bases and J by 8 bases, with 3 bases of the junction left unmatched. Germline CDR1 is ENHRY and CDR2 is SYGVKD. Amplification yielded TCR beta CDR3 regions, with RNA transcripts as the source. An initial round of RT-PCR targeting the TCR CDR3 relied on the HTBI primer set. TCRdb re-derived calls from the multiplex PCR reads in MiXCR, one entry per CDR3 protein. The data contain 450,000 to 650,000 distinct CDR3 sequences, about a sixth of them seen just once; the ten biggest clones take up approximately 16%.

Sequenced sample: blood. The genes are TRBV10-3 and TRBJ1-3; TRBD1 aligns across 10 bases. The TCR originated in a woman aged 18-30 years with Graves' ophthalmopathy. The DNA for the CDR3 is TGTGCCATCAGTCCGGGACAGGGGCACACCATATATTTT. Its translation: CAISPGQGHTIYF.